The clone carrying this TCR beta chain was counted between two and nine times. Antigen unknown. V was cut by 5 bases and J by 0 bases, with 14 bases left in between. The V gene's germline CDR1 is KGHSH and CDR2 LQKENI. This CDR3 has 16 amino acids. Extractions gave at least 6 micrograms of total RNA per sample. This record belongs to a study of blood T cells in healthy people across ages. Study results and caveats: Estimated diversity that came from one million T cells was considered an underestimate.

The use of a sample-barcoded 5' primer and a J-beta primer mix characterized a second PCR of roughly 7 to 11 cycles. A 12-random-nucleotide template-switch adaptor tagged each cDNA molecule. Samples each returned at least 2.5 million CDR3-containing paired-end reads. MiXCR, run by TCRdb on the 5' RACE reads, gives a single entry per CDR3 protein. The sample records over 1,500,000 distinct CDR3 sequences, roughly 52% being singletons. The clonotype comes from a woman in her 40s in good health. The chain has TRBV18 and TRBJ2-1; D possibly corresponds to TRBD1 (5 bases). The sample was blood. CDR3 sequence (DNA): TGTGCCAGCTCAAACAAGGGGAAGAGCTCCTACAATGAGCAGTTCTTC. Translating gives CASSNKGKSSYNEQFF.